This T cell receptor beta chain was observed in a study of Graves' ophthalmopathy and Graves' hyperthyroidism. For repertoire sequencing, the TCR beta CDR3 regions were amplified from RNA transcripts. HTBI primers served in a first-round RT-PCR, which a second-round multiplex PCR followed. One entry per CDR3 protein results from TCRdb running MiXCR on the multiplex PCR reads. This repertoire shows 200,000 to 250,000 distinct CDR3 sequences, 20% to 25% found once; its top ten account for 43%. A note on this clonotype: The antigen is unknown.

CDR1 and CDR2 from the germline V gene are MNHNS and SASEGT. With 6 bases clipped from V and 6 bases from J, the junction kept 5 bases outside the gene matches. The CDR3 consists of 14 residues. General study points: Also, most clonotypes expanded in the thyroid above 0.001 frequency appeared in blood. Sensitivity of roughly 71% and specificity of 72% to 85% were achieved by the model that predicted ophthalmopathy progression.

This clonotype was sampled from a woman in her forties or fifties with Graves' ophthalmopathy. Sequencing was done on a sample of peripheral blood. The chain has TRBV6-1 and TRBJ2-2, with 9 bases aligning to TRBD1. The CDR3 spells CASRGQGEAGELFF. CDR3 nucleotide sequence: TGTGCCAGCAGGGGACAGGGAGAAGCCGGGGAGCTGTTTTTT.